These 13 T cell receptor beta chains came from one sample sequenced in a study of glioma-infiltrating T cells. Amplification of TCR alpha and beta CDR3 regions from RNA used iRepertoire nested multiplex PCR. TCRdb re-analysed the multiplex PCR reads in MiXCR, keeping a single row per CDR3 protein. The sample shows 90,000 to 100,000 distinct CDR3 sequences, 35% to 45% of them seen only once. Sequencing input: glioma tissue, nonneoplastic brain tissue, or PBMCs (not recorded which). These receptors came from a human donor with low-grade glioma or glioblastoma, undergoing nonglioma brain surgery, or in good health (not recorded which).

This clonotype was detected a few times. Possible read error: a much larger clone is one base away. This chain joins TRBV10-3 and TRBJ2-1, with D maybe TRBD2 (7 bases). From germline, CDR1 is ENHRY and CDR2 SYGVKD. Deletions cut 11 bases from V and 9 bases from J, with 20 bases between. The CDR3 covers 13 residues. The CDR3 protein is CAAGRGAVSEQFF. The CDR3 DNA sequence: TGTGCCGCCGGACGGGGGGCTGTAAGTGAGCAGTTCTTC.

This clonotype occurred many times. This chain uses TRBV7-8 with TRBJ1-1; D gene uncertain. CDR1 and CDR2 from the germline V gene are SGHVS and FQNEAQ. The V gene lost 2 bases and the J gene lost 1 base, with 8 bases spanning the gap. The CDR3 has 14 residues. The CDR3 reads CASSLSVQNTEAFF. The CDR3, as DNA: TGTGCCAGCAGCTTATCAGTACAGAACACTGAAGCTTTCTTT.

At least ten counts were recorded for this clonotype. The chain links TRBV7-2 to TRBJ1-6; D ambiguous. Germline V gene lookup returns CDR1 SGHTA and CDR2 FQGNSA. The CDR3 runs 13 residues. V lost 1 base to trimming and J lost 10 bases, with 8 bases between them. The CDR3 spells CASSLGISSPLHF. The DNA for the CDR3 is TGTGCCAGCAGCTTAGGAATTTCCTCACCCCTCCACTTT.

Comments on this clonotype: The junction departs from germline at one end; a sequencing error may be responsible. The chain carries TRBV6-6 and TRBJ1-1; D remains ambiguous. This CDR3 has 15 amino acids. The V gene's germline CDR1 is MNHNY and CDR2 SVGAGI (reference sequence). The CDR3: CAGSYSRPQNTGAFF. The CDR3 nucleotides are TGTGCCGGCAGTTACTCCCGGCCACAGAACACTGGAGCTTTCTTT.

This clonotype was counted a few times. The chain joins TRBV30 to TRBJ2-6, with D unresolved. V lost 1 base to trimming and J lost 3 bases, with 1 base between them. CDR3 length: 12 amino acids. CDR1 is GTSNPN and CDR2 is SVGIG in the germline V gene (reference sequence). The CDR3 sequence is CAWSGGANVLTF. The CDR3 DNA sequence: TGTGCCTGGAGTGGTGGGGCCAACGTCCTGACTTTC.

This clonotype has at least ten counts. The CDR3 bases are TGTGCCAGCAGGGGGACAGGGTTGGGACCCAATCAGCCCCAGCATTTT. Protein sequence: CASRGTGLGPNQPQHF. The rearrangement links TRBV27 to TRBJ1-5, with 9 bases identical to TRBD1. The V segment lost 6 bases and the J segment 3 bases; nucleotides outside the gene matches: 9. The CDR3 length is 16 residues. Germline V gives CDR1 MNHEY, CDR2 SMNVEV (reference sequence).

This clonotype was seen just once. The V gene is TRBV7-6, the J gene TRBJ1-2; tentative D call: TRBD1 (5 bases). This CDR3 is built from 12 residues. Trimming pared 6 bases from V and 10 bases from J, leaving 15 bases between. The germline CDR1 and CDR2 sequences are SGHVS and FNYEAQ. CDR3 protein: CASRTGQGDYTF. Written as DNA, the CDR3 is TGTGCCAGCAGAACGGGGCAGGGAGACTACACCTTC.

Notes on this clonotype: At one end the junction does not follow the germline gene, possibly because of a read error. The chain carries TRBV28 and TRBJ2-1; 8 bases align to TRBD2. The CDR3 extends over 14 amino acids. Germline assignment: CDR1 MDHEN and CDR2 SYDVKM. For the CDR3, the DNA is TGTGCCAGCAAACCGGGACTAGGGGTGGATAAGCAGCTCTTC. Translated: CASKPGLGVDKQLF.

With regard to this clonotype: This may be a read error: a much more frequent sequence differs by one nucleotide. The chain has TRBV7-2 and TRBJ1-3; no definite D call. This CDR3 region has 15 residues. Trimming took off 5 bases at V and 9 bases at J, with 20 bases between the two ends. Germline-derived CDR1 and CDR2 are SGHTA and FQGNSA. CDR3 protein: CASSSPGGGSGTIYF. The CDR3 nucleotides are TGTGCCAGCAGCAGCCCGGGCGGCGGGTCGGGCACCATATATTTT. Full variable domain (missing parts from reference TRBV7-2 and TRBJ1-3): GAGVSQSPSNKVTEKGKDVELRCDPISGHTALYWYRQSLGQGLEFLIYFQGNSAPDKSGLPSDRFSAERTGGSVSTLTIQRTQQEDSAVYLCASSSPGGGSGTIYFGEGSWLTVV.

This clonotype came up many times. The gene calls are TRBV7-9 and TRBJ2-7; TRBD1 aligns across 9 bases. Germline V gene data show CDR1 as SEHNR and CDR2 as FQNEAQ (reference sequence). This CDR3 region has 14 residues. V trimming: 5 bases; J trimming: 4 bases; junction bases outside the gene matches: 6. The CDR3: CASSPVQGAYEQYF. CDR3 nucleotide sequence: TGTGCCAGCAGCCCGGTACAGGGGGCGTACGAGCAGTACTTC. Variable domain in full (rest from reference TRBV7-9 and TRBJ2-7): DTGVSQNPRHKITKRGQNVTFRCDPISEHNRLYWYRQTLGQGPEFLTYFQNEAQLEKSRLLSDRFSAERPKGSFSTLEIQRTEQGDSAMYLCASSPVQGAYEQYFGPGTRLTVT.

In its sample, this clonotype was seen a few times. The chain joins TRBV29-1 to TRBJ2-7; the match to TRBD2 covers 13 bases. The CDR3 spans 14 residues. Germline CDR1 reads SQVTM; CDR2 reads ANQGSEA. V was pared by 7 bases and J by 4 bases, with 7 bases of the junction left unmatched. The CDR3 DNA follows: TGCAGCGCCGGGACTAGCGGGGCGAGTTACGAGCAGTACTTC. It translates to CSAGTSGASYEQYF.

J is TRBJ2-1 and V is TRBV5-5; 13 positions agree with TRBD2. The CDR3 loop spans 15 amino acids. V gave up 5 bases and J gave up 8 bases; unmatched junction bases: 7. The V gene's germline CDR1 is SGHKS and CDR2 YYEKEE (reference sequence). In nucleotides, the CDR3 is TGTGCCAGCAGGGGGGGACTAGCGGGGACCCATGAGCAGTTCTTC. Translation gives CASRGGLAGTHEQFF.

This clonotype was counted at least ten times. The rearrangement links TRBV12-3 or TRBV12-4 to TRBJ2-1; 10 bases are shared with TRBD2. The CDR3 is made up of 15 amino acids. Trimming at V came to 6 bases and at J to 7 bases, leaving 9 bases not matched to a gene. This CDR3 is CASSLTSGRGNEQFF. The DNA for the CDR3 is TGTGCCAGCAGCCTAACGAGCGGGAGGGGAAATGAGCAGTTCTTC.